These 25 T cell receptor beta chains share one sample of origin, sequenced in a study of T cells in Graves' hyperthyroidism and ophthalmopathy. There were TCR beta CDR3 regions amplified from RNA transcripts. The TCR CDR3 was amplified in a first-round RT-PCR using the HTBI primer set. Via MiXCR, TCRdb re-called the multiplex PCR reads, giving one row per CDR3 protein. The sample records hundreds of thousands of distinct CDR3 sequences, 14% to 15% being singletons. The sequenced material came from blood. Receptors originate from a man younger than 35 with Graves' ophthalmopathy.

This clonotype was seen many times. The V and J genes are TRBV20-1 and TRBJ2-3; 8 nucleotides agree with TRBD1. This CDR3 is built from 13 residues. V was pared by 4 bases and J by 2 bases, with 2 bases of the junction left unmatched. CDR1 DFQATT and CDR2 SNEGSKA come from the germline V gene (reference sequence). The CDR3 nucleotides are TGCAGTGCTACGGGACAGGCCACAGATACGCAGTATTTT. This gives the protein CSATGQATDTQYF.

This chain joins TRBV19 and TRBJ2-7; 12 bases agree with TRBD2. The length of the CDR3 is 15 residues. V shed 5 bases, J shed 3 bases, and the junction held 5 bases outside the gene matches. Germline values: CDR1 LNHDA, CDR2 SQIVND (reference sequence). The CDR3: CASSARTSGIYEQYF. The CDR3 region has the DNA TGTGCCAGTAGTGCCCGGACTAGCGGGATCTACGAGCAGTACTTC.

In this sample, this clonotype turned up a few times. This chain links TRBV4-2 with TRBJ1-2, with a weak D call TRBD1 (5 bases). The CDR3 consists of 15 residues. Between the trimmed V and J ends, which lost 1 base and 4 bases, there was a span of 13 bases. Germline CDR1 and CDR2: LGHNA and YNFKEQ. The DNA for the CDR3 is TGTGCCAGCAGCCAAGTTGAGGGGATCGGCTATGGCTACACCTTC. Its translation: CASSQVEGIGYGYTF.

A remark on this clonotype: A read error may be the cause here, since a much bigger clone is one base away. The chain joins TRBV11-3 to TRBJ2-1, with TRBD1 identical over 9 bases. CDR3 length equals 15 residues. The V and J ends lost 6 bases and 8 bases, in that order; junction bases with no gene match: 11. Germline V gene data show CDR1 as SGHNT and CDR2 as YENEEA. The CDR3 spells CASSPGTGKGDEQFF. DNA of the CDR3: TGTGCCAGCAGTCCTGGGACAGGGAAAGGCGATGAGCAGTTCTTC.

This clonotype was recorded many times. The chain is built from TRBV2 and TRBJ1-3; D gene ambiguous. V lost 8 bases and J 4 bases, leaving 9 bases between the germline ends. Per the germline V gene, CDR1 is SNHLY and CDR2 is FYNNEI. There are 12 residues in the CDR3. DNA for the CDR3: TGTGCCAGCCAGGCTTACGGAAACACCATATATTTT. Translating gives CASQAYGNTIYF. Full variable domain (missing parts from reference TRBV2 and TRBJ1-3): EPEVTQTPSHQVTQMGQEVILRCVPISNHLYFYWYRQILGQKVEFLVSFYNNEISEKSEIFDDQFSVERPDGSNFTLKIRSTKLEDSAMYFCASQAYGNTIYFGEGSWLTVV.

This clonotype was counted between two and nine times. The V and J genes are TRBV9 and TRBJ2-1, with 8 bases identical to TRBD2. V dropped 2 bases and J dropped 5; count of bases not matched to a gene: 12. This CDR3 region has 17 residues. CDR1 and CDR2 (germline): SGDLS, YYNGEE. CDR3 sequence reads: CASSVGGAGGPHNEQFF. The CDR3 coding sequence is TGTGCCAGCAGCGTCGGGGGGGCGGGAGGACCCCACAATGAGCAGTTCTTC.

The sample holds many counts of this clonotype. The chain links TRBV2 to TRBJ1-2; 7 bases map to TRBD1. Germline V gene sequence: CDR1 SNHLY, CDR2 FYNNEI. The CDR3 contains 12 residues. J was trimmed by 8 bases and V by 6 bases; bases with no gene match: 6. The CDR3 DNA reads TGTGCCAGCAGGACAGGGTTGGAGGGCTACACCTTC. This gives the protein CASRTGLEGYTF.

This chain links TRBV25-1 with TRBJ2-7; 8 nucleotides match TRBD2. The CDR3 spans 16 residues. The ends lost 5 bases at V and 6 bases at J; junction bases unmatched: 15. Germline CDR1 and CDR2: MGHDK and SYGVNS. In nucleotides, the CDR3 is TGTGCCAGCAGTAGCGGGAGCTTCACCCCTCCGCGCGAGCAGTACTTC. Protein: CASSSGSFTPPREQYF.

The rearrangement links TRBV6-1 to TRBJ2-4; weak D call: TRBD1 (6 bases). Trimming took off 8 bases at V and 1 base at J, with 24 bases between the two ends. The germline V gene has CDR1 MNHNS and CDR2 SASEGT. CDR3 length equals 18 residues. CDR3 protein: CASYPGQNTQGAKNIQYF. For the CDR3, the DNA is TGTGCCAGCTACCCGGGACAAAACACACAGGGCGCCAAAAACATTCAGTACTTC.

This clonotype was seen ten or more times. V gene TRBV30 combines with J gene TRBJ1-6; D gene ambiguous. CDR1 is GTSNPN and CDR2 is SVGIG in the germline V gene (reference sequence). With 3 bases removed from V and 10 bases from J, the gap between germline ends came to 22 bases. The CDR3 consists of 16 residues. CDR3 nucleotide sequence: TGTGCCTGGAGCGGATACATGTTGTTGAAGGAATCACCCCTCCACTTT. Amino acid sequence: CAWSGYMLLKESPLHF.

This clonotype appeared many times. This chain connects TRBV3-1 to TRBJ1-6; D unresolved. The germline CDR1 and CDR2 sequences are LGHDT and YNNKEL (reference sequence). V was shortened by 2 bases and J by 6 bases, with 5 bases between the two germline ends. CDR3 size: 13 residues. This chain's CDR3 is CASSQRPNSPLHF. The DNA for the CDR3 is TGTGCCAGCAGCCAAAGGCCTAATTCACCCCTCCACTTT.

This clonotype was counted many times. The chain employs TRBV20-1 and TRBJ2-5; TRBD1 might be the D (7 bases). V lost 5 bases and J 4 bases, leaving 17 bases between the germline ends. The CDR3 loop spans 14 amino acids. Germline CDR1 is DFQATT and CDR2 is SNEGSKA (reference sequence). CDR3 sequence reads: CSADLSGGGETQYF. DNA for the CDR3: TGCAGTGCTGACCTATCAGGGGGAGGAGAGACCCAGTACTTC.

This clonotype was counted once. V usage is TRBV19 and J usage is TRBJ1-6; weak D call: TRBD1 (6 bases). Germline V gene lookup returns CDR1 LNHDA and CDR2 SQIVND (reference sequence). Trimming left V 10 bases short and J 6 bases short, with 13 bases between. The CDR3 is 13 residues long. Written as DNA, the CDR3 is TGTGCCACTGGACAGCTCATTAATTCACCCCTCCACTTT. It is translated as CATGQLINSPLHF.

In its sample, this clonotype was seen many times. V usage is TRBV11-3 and J usage is TRBJ2-1; 10 positions match TRBD2. The germline V gene has CDR1 SGHNT and CDR2 YENEEA. V trimming: 4 bases; J trimming: 0 bases; junction bases outside the gene matches: 9. CDR3 size: 18 residues. The CDR3 here is CASSSRTSGKNSYNEQFF. The CDR3 DNA follows: TGTGCCAGCAGCTCCCGGACTAGCGGAAAGAACTCCTACAATGAGCAGTTCTTC. Together with reference TRBV11-3 and TRBJ2-1, the CDR3 gives the full variable domain: EAGVVQSPRYKIIEKKQPVAFWCNPISGHNTLYWYLQNLGQGPELLIRYENEEAVDDSQLPKDRFSAERLKGVDSTLKIQPAELGDSAVYLCASSSRTSGKNSYNEQFFGPGTRLTVL.

The chain is built from TRBV7-9 and TRBJ1-2; possible D gene TRBD1, 6 bases. V was clipped by 5 bases and J by 7 bases, with 26 bases between them. CDR1 and CDR2 from the germline V gene are SEHNR and FQNEAQ (reference sequence). This CDR3 is 17 amino acids long. CDR3 nucleotide sequence: TGTGCCAGCAGCCGACGGATACAGGGATCCCGGTTGGGTGGCTACACCTTC. As protein: CASSRRIQGSRLGGYTF.

V and J are TRBV4-1 and TRBJ1-5; perhaps TRBD1 as D (5 bases). The germline CDR1 and CDR2 sequences are MGHRA and YSYEKL. The CDR3 has 14 amino acids. The ends were cut back, 3 bases at V and 6 bases at J, with 12 bases in the middle. The DNA for the CDR3 is TGCGCCAGCAGCCAGGCAGGGTTGAGTCAGCCCCAGCATTTT. Translating it yields CASSQAGLSQPQHF.

This clonotype was seen at least ten times. The CDR3 loop reads CASSLGPGGDQPQHF. In DNA, the CDR3 is TGTGCCAGCAGCTTAGGGCCCGGTGGGGATCAGCCCCAGCATTTT. This rearrangement joins TRBV11-2 to TRBJ1-5; no definite D call. Trimming stripped 1 base from V and 5 bases from J, with 12 bases between. The CDR3 length is 15 residues. CDR1 and CDR2 (germline): SGHAT, FQNNGV.

The rearrangement joins TRBV19 to TRBJ2-1; 7 bases match TRBD2. The CDR3 sequence is 17 residues long. Germline CDR1 LNHDA, CDR2 SQIVND (reference sequence). J was trimmed by 6 bases and V by 1 base; bases with no gene match: 12. CDR3 region: CASSIAPGGGLSNEQFF. The CDR3 DNA sequence: TGTGCCAGTAGTATAGCCCCTGGCGGGGGTCTATCCAATGAGCAGTTCTTC. Drawing the rest from reference TRBV19 and TRBJ2-1, the complete variable domain is DGGITQSPKYLFRKEGQNVTLSCEQNLNHDAMYWYRQDPGQGLRLIYYSQIVNDFQKGDIAEGYSVSREKKESFPLTVTSAQKNPTAFYLCASSIAPGGGLSNEQFFGPGTRLTVL.

This clonotype was recorded at least ten times. The V and J genes are TRBV27 and TRBJ2-1, with D unclear. CDR3 size: 13 residues. In germline, CDR1 is MNHEY, CDR2 SMNVEV (reference sequence). V was shortened by 0 bases and J by 5 bases, with 5 bases between the two germline ends. CDR3 in amino acids: CASSLSFDNEQFF. The CDR3 DNA is TGTGCCAGCAGTTTATCGTTCGACAATGAGCAGTTCTTC.

The sample holds many counts of this clonotype. The chain recombines TRBV6-1 with TRBJ1-1; D possibly corresponds to TRBD1 (5 bases). The V and J ends lost 7 bases and 5 bases respectively, with 14 bases between them. Germline CDR1 is MNHNS and CDR2 is SASEGT. There are 13 residues in the CDR3. The CDR3 region has the DNA TGTGCCAGCACAGGGTTTTTGCGAACTGAAGCTTTCTTT. This sequence encodes CASTGFLRTEAFF.

This clonotype showed up many times. The rearrangement uses TRBV2 and TRBJ1-2, with unresolved D. Germline CDR1 reads SNHLY; CDR2 reads FYNNEI. V gave up 6 bases and J gave up 1 base, with 18 bases separating them. The CDR3 is made up of 16 amino acids. CDR3 sequence reads: CASSVEGAILNYGYTF. CDR3 in DNA: TGTGCCAGCAGCGTAGAGGGAGCTATCCTTAACTATGGCTACACCTTC.

The chain employs TRBV7-2 and TRBJ2-7; 9 nucleotides align to TRBD2. CDR3 length: 14 residues. V shed 5 bases, J shed 7 bases, and the junction held 9 bases outside the gene matches. Germline V gives CDR1 SGHTA, CDR2 FQGNSA. CDR3 sequence: CASSRLAAVEEQYF. The CDR3 coding sequence is TGTGCCAGCAGCCGACTAGCGGCCGTGGAGGAGCAGTACTTC.

This clonotype has a count of ten or more. The chain combines TRBV12-5 with TRBJ2-3; D remains unclear. This CDR3 region has 14 residues. Per germline, CDR1 LGHNT and CDR2 FRNRAP. Trimming removed 1 base at V and 1 base at J, with 6 bases between. The CDR3 DNA reads as TGTGCTAGTGGTTTGGAGGGCGGCACAGATACGCAGTATTTT. This encodes CASGLEGGTDTQYF.

This clonotype was detected ten times or more. The chain combines TRBV10-3 with TRBJ1-1; 8 positions agree with TRBD1. Unmatched junction bases numbered 4, after V lost 6 bases and J lost 4 bases. The V gene's germline CDR1 is ENHRY and CDR2 SYGVKD. The CDR3 is 13 residues long. Here the CDR3 reads CAIRDTGGTEAFF. The CDR3 nucleotides are TGTGCCATCAGAGATACAGGGGGCACTGAAGCTTTCTTT.

This clonotype showed up many times. The chain joins TRBV11-2 to TRBJ2-3, with 8 bases fitting TRBD2. The CDR3 covers 14 residues. V gave up 5 bases and J gave up 4 bases; unmatched junction bases: 5. The germline V gene encodes CDR1 SGHAT and CDR2 FQNNGV. The CDR3 reads CASSPGTRADTQYF. The CDR3 DNA reads as TGTGCCAGCAGCCCAGGGACTAGGGCAGATACGCAGTATTTT.